The clone carrying this T cell receptor (beta chain) came up once. Its antigen remains unknown. The data are from a study of cytomegalovirus exposure and HLA in healthy donors. Clones were read by immunoSEQ multiplex PCR, and TCRdb kept only the in-frame ones, dropping some. The data hold 190,000 or so clones, with 80% to 85% observed a single time. Study-level points and caveats: Rarity marked most TCR sequences, yet some public TCRs occurred in many donors. In a later analysis, first-cohort TCR clusters were found to tend to co-occur in the 130 or so validation repertoires. It was confirmed in vitro that a few of the CMV-associated chains were specific for CMV antigens.

The clonotype comes from a woman in her late teens or twenties in good health and CMV-seropositive. The sequencing input was PBMCs.

The CDR3 loop is CASSFTGGPSQPQHF. In DNA form, the CDR3 reads TGTGCCAGCAGTTTTACGGGAGGGCCTAGTCAGCCCCAGCATTTT. The gene calls are TRBV27 and TRBJ1-5; D not certain. CDR1 is MNHEY, CDR2 SMNVEV, per germline (reference sequence). This CDR3 comprises 15 residues. Trimming took 3 bases from V and 6 from J, leaving 15 bases between them.